This T cell receptor (beta chain) originates from a study of T cells after yellow fever vaccination. Study observations and caveats: Nearly all vaccine-responding clonotypes were undetectable in sorted memory subsets on day 0.

Each CDR3 protein is one row after TCRdb ran MiXCR on the 5' RACE reads. The data contain tens of thousands of distinct CDR3 sequences, 4.5% of them singletons. The V gene lost 0 bases and the J gene lost 0 bases, with 12 bases spanning the gap. CDR3 length: 16 residues. The germline gives CDR1 SGHRS, CDR2 YFSETQ. The sample holds many counts of this clonotype. The chain couples TRBV5-1 to TRBJ2-5; possibly TRBD1 for D (7 bases). This specimen consisted of PBMCs, either bulk or a sorted T-cell subset (CD4+, CD8+, memory, or dextramer-sorted; not recorded which), obtained on the day of the yellow fever booster vaccination. This receptor was taken from a man aged 18 to 30 who received the YFV17D yellow fever vaccine. This CDR3 is CASSLASGGYQETQYF. The CDR3, as DNA: TGCGCCAGCAGCTTGGCCTCAGGGGGGTACCAAGAGACCCAGTACTTC.